Detailed here is one T cell receptor (beta chain). Data came from immunoSEQ multiplex PCR; TCRdb stores just in-frame clones and leaves some out. There are about 210,000 clones in the sample; over 75% occur only once, and roughly 7.2% lies in the top ten. The data derive from a study of blood T cell repertoires in COVID-19. The CDR3 is 16 residues long. In germline, CDR1 is SGDLS, CDR2 YYNGEE. The V gene end was trimmed by 4 bases and the J gene end by 6 bases; junction bases not matched to a gene: 15. Participant ages covered about 18 to 95 years across about two dozen US areas. Cohorts were determined from participant-reported clinical history.

Sequencing was performed on PBMCs or T cells enriched from blood (not recorded which). J is TRBJ1-2 and V is TRBV9, with 7 bases lining up with TRBD1. The receptor comes from a man aged 25 to 40 in a cohort exposed to, infected with or recovered from COVID-19 (not recorded which). CDR3 protein: CASSSQPLGRGNGYTF. The CDR3, as DNA: TGTGCCAGCAGCTCTCAGCCACTGGGCAGGGGGAATGGCTACACCTTC.